This T cell receptor beta chain was identified during a study of T cell responses to AZD1222 COVID-19 vaccine. Overall study results and limits: CD4 TCRs covered the whole spike, strongest at regions 160-218 and 743-854. Receipt of two AZD1222 doses was followed by a rise in Spike-specific TCR breadth and depth.

This clone was detected only once. Its antigen remains unknown. Sequencing used immunoSEQ multiplex PCR; TCRdb keeps in-frame clones, though not all of them. The table records about 88,000 clones, 85% to 90% of them present only once. Germline V gives CDR1 MNHEY, CDR2 SVGAGI. This CDR3 has 16 amino acids. Trimming removed 2 bases from V and 7 bases from J, with 15 bases in between. Pooling was applied to second doses at about 4 or about 12 weeks. The clonotype originates from an adult who received the AZD1222 COVID-19 vaccine. The sample in question was peripheral blood, obtained 28 days after the second AZD1222 dose. The V call is TRBV6-5, the J call TRBJ1-6, with D hard to call. The CDR3 DNA sequence: TGTGCCAGCAGTTACGCTCAGACGGGGTTGAATTCACCCCTCCACTTT. Translated, it gives CASSYAQTGLNSPLHF.